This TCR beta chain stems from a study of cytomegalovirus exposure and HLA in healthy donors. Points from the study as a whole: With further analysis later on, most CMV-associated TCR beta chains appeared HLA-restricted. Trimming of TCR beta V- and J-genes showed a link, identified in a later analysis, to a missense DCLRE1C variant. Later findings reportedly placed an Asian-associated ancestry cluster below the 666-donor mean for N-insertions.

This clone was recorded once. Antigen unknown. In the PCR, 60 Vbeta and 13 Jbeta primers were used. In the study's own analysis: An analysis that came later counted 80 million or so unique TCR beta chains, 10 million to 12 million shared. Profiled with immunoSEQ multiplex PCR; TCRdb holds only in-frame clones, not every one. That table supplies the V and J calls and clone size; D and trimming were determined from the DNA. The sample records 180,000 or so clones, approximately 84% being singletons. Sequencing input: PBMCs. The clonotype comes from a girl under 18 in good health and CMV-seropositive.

The CDR3 loop is CASRAGLGTYEQYF. CDR3 nucleotides: TGTGCCAGCAGGGCCGGACTAGGAACCTACGAGCAGTACTTC. V usage is TRBV7-3 and J usage is TRBJ2-7; 7 bases align to TRBD2. This CDR3 has 14 residues. With V trimmed by 6 bases and J by 2 bases, 7 bases remained unmatched. Germline V gene data show CDR1 as SGHTA and CDR2 as FQGTGA.